A single sample gave rise to the 24 T cell receptor beta chains below, sequenced in a study of cytomegalovirus exposure and HLA in healthy donors. 13 Jbeta primers and 60 Vbeta primers were used for the PCR. TCRdb's copy holds only in-frame clones and misses some; the assay was immunoSEQ multiplex PCR. The repertoire holds around 120,000 clones, with around 83% as singletons. Specimen: PBMCs. The receptor set was obtained from a girl aged 2 to 10 in good health and CMV-seronegative.

V and J are TRBV5-1 and TRBJ2-1; 11 bases line up with TRBD2. V shed 3 bases, J shed 8 bases, and the junction held 10 bases outside the gene matches. The length of the CDR3 is 16 residues. From germline, CDR1 is SGHRS and CDR2 YFSETQ. CDR3 amino acids: CASSSQLAGVGDEQFF. The CDR3 nucleotides are TGCGCCAGCAGCTCCCAACTAGCGGGAGTTGGGGATGAGCAGTTCTTC.

V and J are TRBV7-9 and TRBJ2-7, with D uncertain. V was pared by 2 bases and J by 4 bases, with 15 bases between. The germline CDR1 and CDR2 sequences are SEHNR and FQNEAQ (reference sequence). The CDR3 has 15 amino acids. CDR3 amino acids: CASSLSGRPPYEQYF. The CDR3 DNA is TGTGCCAGCAGCTTAAGTGGCAGGCCCCCTTACGAGCAGTACTTC. The complete variable domain, with remaining parts taken from reference TRBV7-9 and TRBJ2-7, reads DTGVSQNPRHKITKRGQNVTFRCDPISEHNRLYWYRQTLGQGPEFLTYFQNEAQLEKSRLLSDRFSAERPKGSFSTLEIQRTEQGDSAMYLCASSLSGRPPYEQYFGPGTRLTVT.

The V call is TRBV5-6, the J call TRBJ2-6, with 8 bases lining up with TRBD1. CDR1 SGHDT and CDR2 YYEEEE come from the germline V gene. The CDR3 is 18 residues long. The J segment lost 0 bases and the V segment lost 0 bases, leaving 5 bases of the junction unmatched. CDR3 region: CASSLGRTGYSGANVLTF. The CDR3 nucleotides read TGTGCCAGCAGCTTGGGAAGGACAGGGTACTCTGGGGCCAACGTCCTGACTTTC.

Only one count was recorded for this clone. The genes are TRBV5-6 and TRBJ2-5; possibly TRBD1 for D (6 bases). Trimming removed 0 bases from V and 4 bases from J, with 16 bases in between. In germline, CDR1 is SGHDT, CDR2 YYEEEE. CDR3 length: 16 residues. CDR3 nucleotide sequence: TGTGCCAGCAGCTTGGTCGTTGGGGGCGGGTTAGAGACCCAGTACTTC. Translated: CASSLVVGGGLETQYF.

The chain carries TRBV5-1 and TRBJ2-1, with TRBD2 identical over 14 bases. The V segment lost 2 bases and the J segment 1 base; nucleotides outside the gene matches: 2. The germline V gene has CDR1 SGHRS and CDR2 YFSETQ. The length of the CDR3 is 17 residues. CDR3 sequence reads: CASSFGLAGGSYNEQFF. CDR3 sequence (DNA): TGCGCCAGCAGCTTCGGACTAGCGGGAGGATCCTACAATGAGCAGTTCTTC.

The genes are TRBV28 and TRBJ2-1, with TRBD1 identical over 9 bases. V was pared by 8 bases and J by 9 bases, with 8 bases of the junction left unmatched. CDR1 is MDHEN and CDR2 is SYDVKM in the germline V gene. The CDR3 length is 13 residues. Here the CDR3 reads CASADRGYPEQFF. The CDR3 nucleotides are TGTGCCAGCGCGGACAGGGGATATCCTGAGCAGTTCTTC.

J is TRBJ2-3 and V is TRBV6-5; D not resolved. Per germline, CDR1 MNHEY and CDR2 SVGAGI. There are 13 residues in the CDR3. V gave up 2 bases and J gave up 5 bases, with 8 bases separating them. CDR3 nucleotides: TGTGCCAGCAGTTACGGGCAAAAAGATACGCAGTATTTT. It specifies CASSYGQKDTQYF.

This chain joins TRBV14 and TRBJ2-3, with 8 bases lining up with TRBD2. The CDR3 loop spans 18 amino acids. V gave up 2 bases and J gave up 2 bases; unmatched junction bases: 12. Germline CDR1 is SGHDN and CDR2 is FVKESK. CDR3 loop: CASSQPPGRGGITDTQYF. DNA for the CDR3: TGTGCCAGCAGCCAACCCCCCGGTCGGGGGGGTATCACAGATACGCAGTATTTT.

This clone showed up just a few times. V gene TRBV4-3 combines with J gene TRBJ1-4; the D gene is possibly TRBD1 (5 bases). Germline CDR1 and CDR2: LGHNA and YSLEER. Deletions cut 5 bases from V and 9 bases from J, with 22 bases between. This CDR3 is built from 16 residues. CDR3 sequence: CASSAQQGAIMKKLFF. CDR3 in DNA: TGCGCCAGCAGCGCCCAGCAAGGGGCTATAATGAAAAAACTGTTTTTT.

The chain combines TRBV12-5 with TRBJ2-1; TRBD1 matches 10 bases. With V trimmed by 0 bases and J by 8 bases, 16 bases remained unmatched. The CDR3 length is 19 residues. Germline V gene data show CDR1 as LGHNT and CDR2 as FRNRAP. The DNA for the CDR3 is TGTGCTAGTGGTTTGGTAAGATCAATCCGGGACAGGGGCAGGGATGAGCAGTTCTTC. Encoded protein: CASGLVRSIRDRGRDEQFF.

This clone was observed a handful of times. The chain uses TRBV28 and TRBJ1-3, with D hard to call. The CDR3 spans 14 residues. Germline CDR1 and CDR2: MDHEN and SYDVKM. Trimming cost V 3 bases and J 0 bases, with 6 bases left between them. The CDR3, as DNA: TGTGCCAGCAGTTTTACCGGCTCTGGAAACACCATATATTTT. It specifies CASSFTGSGNTIYF.

Only a few counts were recorded for this clone. The chain combines TRBV7-3 with TRBJ2-3; TRBD2 might be the D (5 bases). The germline V and J ends were trimmed by 1 base and 4 bases, with 15 bases remaining between them. Germline-derived CDR1 and CDR2 are SGHTA and FQGTGA. CDR3 size: 16 residues. The CDR3, as DNA: TGTGCCAGCAGCTTAAGCGGACTCTCGGTGTCAGATACGCAGTATTTT. This codes for CASSLSGLSVSDTQYF.

The V and J genes are TRBV6-1 and TRBJ2-7, with 7 bases aligning to TRBD1. Trimming cost V 8 bases and J 0 bases; bases outside gene matches: 10. This CDR3 comprises 15 residues. Per germline, CDR1 MNHNS and CDR2 SASEGT. As DNA, the CDR3 is TGTGCCAGCTATTCATTTGGGGACAGCTCCTACGAGCAGTACTTC. This sequence encodes CASYSFGDSSYEQYF.

The chain links TRBV6-5 to TRBJ1-2; D possibly corresponds to TRBD1 (5 bases). The CDR3 has 15 amino acids. Per germline, CDR1 MNHEY and CDR2 SVGAGI. V was clipped by 2 bases and J by 4 bases, with 14 bases between them. The CDR3 here is CASSYGGGPIYGYTF. DNA for the CDR3: TGTGCCAGCAGTTACGGGGGGGGTCCAATCTATGGCTACACCTTC.

The rearrangement joins TRBV5-6 to TRBJ2-1, with 12 bases that match TRBD2. V shed 1 base, J shed 5 bases, and the junction held 7 bases outside the gene matches. The CDR3 covers 17 residues. Germline CDR1 is SGHDT and CDR2 is YYEEEE. The CDR3 sequence: CASSLSASGGAHNEQFF. The CDR3 coding sequence is TGTGCCAGCAGCTTGAGCGCTAGCGGGGGGGCCCACAATGAGCAGTTCTTC.

V and J are TRBV5-4 and TRBJ2-1, with TRBD2 identical over 9 bases. The CDR3 sequence is 14 residues long. Trimming at V came to 1 base and at J to 6 bases, leaving 2 bases not matched to a gene. Germline CDR1 is SGHNT and CDR2 is YYREEE (reference sequence). CDR3 in DNA: TGTGCCAGCAGCTTGCTAGCGGGGTTCAATGAGCAGTTCTTC. Translated: CASSLLAGFNEQFF.

The rearrangement joins TRBV14 to TRBJ1-2, with D hard to call. This CDR3 comprises 14 residues. Trimming removed 4 bases at V and 5 bases at J, with 14 bases between. Germline V gene data show CDR1 as SGHDN and CDR2 as FVKESK. CDR3 protein: CASSPVRGVYGYTF. Here the CDR3 DNA reads TGTGCCAGCAGCCCCGTACGGGGAGTTTATGGCTACACCTTC.

The V gene is TRBV30, the J gene TRBJ1-2, with D possibly being TRBD1 (6 bases). This CDR3 is built from 12 residues. V was trimmed by 4 bases and J by 3 bases, leaving 9 bases between them. The germline gives CDR1 GTSNPN, CDR2 SVGIG (reference sequence). The CDR3 loop is CAWTRTDYGYTF. The CDR3 coding sequence is TGTGCCTGGACCCGGACAGACTATGGCTACACCTTC. Variable domain in full (rest from reference TRBV30 and TRBJ1-2): SQTIHQWPATLVQPVGSPLSLECTVEGTSNPNLYWYRQAAGRGLQLLFYSVGIGQISSEVPQNLSASRPQDRQFILSSKKLLLSDSGFYLCAWTRTDYGYTFGSGTRLTVV.

The J gene is TRBJ1-5, the V gene TRBV21-1; the DNA was not used to check the table's D call, TRBD1. TRBV21-1 is flagged as a pseudogene. This CDR3 spans 13 amino acids. In DNA, the CDR3 is TGTGCCAGCAGCACCGGACAGGGGGATGTTCAGCATTTT. It translates to CASSTGQGDVQHF.

The chain is built from TRBV29-1 and TRBJ2-1; 15 nucleotides line up with TRBD2. The germline gives CDR1 SQVTM, CDR2 ANQGSEA. Trimming cost V 8 bases and J 3 bases; bases outside gene matches: 14. The CDR3 sequence is 18 residues long. The DNA of the CDR3 is TGCAGCACACCTGCCTCCGGGACTAGCGGGGGGAACTACAATGAGCAGTTCTTC. It encodes CSTPASGTSGGNYNEQFF.

This clone was detected only a few times. The chain joins TRBV11-1 to TRBJ2-1; 10 nucleotides align to TRBD1. The CDR3 covers 16 residues. Germline-derived CDR1 and CDR2 are SGHAT and FQDESV (reference sequence). V lost 4 bases to trimming and J lost 0 bases; unmatched junction nucleotides: 3. The CDR3 reads CASSWGQGSSYNEQFF. CDR3 nucleotides: TGTGCCAGCAGCTGGGGACAGGGGAGCTCCTACAATGAGCAGTTCTTC.

The chain has TRBV10-2 and TRBJ2-1; the D gene is possibly TRBD2 (6 bases). Trimming took 6 bases from V and 7 from J, leaving 19 bases between them. The CDR3 length is 15 residues. Germline lookup yields CDR1 WSHSY and CDR2 SAAADI. The CDR3 nucleotides read TGCGCCAGCAGGGCCCTAGAGGAGGGTGGGAATGAGCAGTTCTTC. It is translated as CASRALEEGGNEQFF.

The chain couples TRBV2 to TRBJ1-4; D ambiguous. This CDR3 contains 19 residues. V gave up 6 bases and J gave up 0 bases, with 23 bases separating them. Germline V gives CDR1 SNHLY, CDR2 FYNNEI. The chain's CDR3 is CASRKATENYPSTNEKLFF. CDR3 nucleotides: TGTGCCAGCAGAAAAGCCACAGAGAATTACCCATCAACTAATGAAAAACTGTTTTTT.

This chain connects TRBV7-3 to TRBJ1-2, with D perhaps matching TRBD1 (5 bases). CDR1 is SGHTA, CDR2 FQGTGA, per germline. The CDR3 totals 13 residues. V lost 6 bases, J lost 4 bases, and 12 bases lay in between. CDR3 nucleotides: TGTGCCAGCAGTCTACAAACAGGCTATGGCTACACCTTC. Translating it yields CASSLQTGYGYTF.